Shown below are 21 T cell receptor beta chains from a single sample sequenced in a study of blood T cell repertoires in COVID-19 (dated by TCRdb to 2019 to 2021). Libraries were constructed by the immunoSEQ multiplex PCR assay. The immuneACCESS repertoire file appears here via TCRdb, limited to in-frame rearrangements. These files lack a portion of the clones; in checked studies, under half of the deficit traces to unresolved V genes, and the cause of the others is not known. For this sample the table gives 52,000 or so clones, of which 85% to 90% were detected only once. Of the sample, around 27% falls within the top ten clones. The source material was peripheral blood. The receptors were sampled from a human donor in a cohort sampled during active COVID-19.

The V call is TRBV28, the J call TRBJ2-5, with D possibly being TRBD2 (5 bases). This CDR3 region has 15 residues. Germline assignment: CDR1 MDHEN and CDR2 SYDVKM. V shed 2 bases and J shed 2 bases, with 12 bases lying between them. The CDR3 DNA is TGTGCCAGCAGTTTAGACAATCGACTACAAGAGACCCAGTACTTC. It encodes CASSLDNRLQETQYF.

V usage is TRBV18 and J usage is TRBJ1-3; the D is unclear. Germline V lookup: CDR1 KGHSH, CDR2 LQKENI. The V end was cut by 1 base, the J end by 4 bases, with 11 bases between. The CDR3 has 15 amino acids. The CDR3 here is CASSPLSAEGNTIYF. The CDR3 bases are TGTGCCAGCTCACCACTGTCAGCGGAGGGAAACACCATATATTTT.

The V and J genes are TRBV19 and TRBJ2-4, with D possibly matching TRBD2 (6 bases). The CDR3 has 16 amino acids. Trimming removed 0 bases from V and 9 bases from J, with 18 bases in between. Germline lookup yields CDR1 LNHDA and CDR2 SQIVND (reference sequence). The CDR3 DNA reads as TGTGCCAGTAGTATAGACGACGGACTACCTATGGGCATTCAGTACTTC. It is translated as CASSIDDGLPMGIQYF.

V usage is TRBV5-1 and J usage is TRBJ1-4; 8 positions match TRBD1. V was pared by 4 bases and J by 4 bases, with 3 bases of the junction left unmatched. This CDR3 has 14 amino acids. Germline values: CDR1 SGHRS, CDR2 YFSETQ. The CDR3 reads CASSLTGDNEKLFF. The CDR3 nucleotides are TGCGCCAGCAGCCTGACAGGGGATAATGAAAAACTGTTTTTT.

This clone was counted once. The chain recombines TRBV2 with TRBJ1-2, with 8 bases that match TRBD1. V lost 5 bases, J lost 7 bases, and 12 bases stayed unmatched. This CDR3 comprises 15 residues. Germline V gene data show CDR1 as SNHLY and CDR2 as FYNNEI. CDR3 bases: TGTGCCAGCAGTCGAACGGACAGGGCGGGAAGTGGCTACACCTTC. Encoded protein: CASSRTDRAGSGYTF.

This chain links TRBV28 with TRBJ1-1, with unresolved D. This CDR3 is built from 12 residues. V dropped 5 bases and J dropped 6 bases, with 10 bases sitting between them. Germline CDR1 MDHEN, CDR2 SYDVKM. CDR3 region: CASSQAPPEAFF. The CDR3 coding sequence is TGTGCCAGCAGTCAAGCCCCGCCTGAAGCTTTCTTT.

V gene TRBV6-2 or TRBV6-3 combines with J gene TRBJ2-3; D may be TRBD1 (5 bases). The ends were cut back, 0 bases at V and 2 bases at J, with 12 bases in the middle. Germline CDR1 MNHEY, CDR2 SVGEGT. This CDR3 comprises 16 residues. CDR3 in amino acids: CASSYSRQKNTDTQYF. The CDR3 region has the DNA TGTGCCAGCAGTTACTCGAGACAGAAAAACACAGATACGCAGTATTTT.

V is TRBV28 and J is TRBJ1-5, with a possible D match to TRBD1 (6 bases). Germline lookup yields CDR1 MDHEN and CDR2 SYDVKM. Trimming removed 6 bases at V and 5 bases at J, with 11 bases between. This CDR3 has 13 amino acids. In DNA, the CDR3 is TGTGCCAGCAGGGTGAAGGGGGATCAGCCCCAGCATTTT. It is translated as CASRVKGDQPQHF.

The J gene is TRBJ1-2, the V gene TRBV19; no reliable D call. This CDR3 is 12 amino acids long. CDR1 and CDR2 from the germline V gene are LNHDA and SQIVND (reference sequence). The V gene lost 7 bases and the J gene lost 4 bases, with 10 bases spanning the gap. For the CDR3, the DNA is TGTGCCAGTAAGGCCAGCGTCTATGGCTACACCTTC. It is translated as CASKASVYGYTF.

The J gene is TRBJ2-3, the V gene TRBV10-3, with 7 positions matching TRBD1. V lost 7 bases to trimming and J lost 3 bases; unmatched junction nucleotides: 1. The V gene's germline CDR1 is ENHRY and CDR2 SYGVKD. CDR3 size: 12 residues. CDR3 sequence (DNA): TGTGCCATCAAACAGGGGACAGATACGCAGTATTTT. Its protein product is CAIKQGTDTQYF.

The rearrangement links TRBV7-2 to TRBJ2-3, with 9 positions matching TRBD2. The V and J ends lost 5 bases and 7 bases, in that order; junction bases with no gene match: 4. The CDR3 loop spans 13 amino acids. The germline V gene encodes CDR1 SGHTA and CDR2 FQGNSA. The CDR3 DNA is TGTGCCAGCAGCACGGGACTAGCAAATACGCAGTATTTT. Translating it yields CASSTGLANTQYF.

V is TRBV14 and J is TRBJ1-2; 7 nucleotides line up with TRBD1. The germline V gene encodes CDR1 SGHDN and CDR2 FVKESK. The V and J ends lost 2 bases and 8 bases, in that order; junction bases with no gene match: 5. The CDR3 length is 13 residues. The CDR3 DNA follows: TGTGCCAGCAGCCAAAACAGGGGAACCGGCTACACCTTC. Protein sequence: CASSQNRGTGYTF.

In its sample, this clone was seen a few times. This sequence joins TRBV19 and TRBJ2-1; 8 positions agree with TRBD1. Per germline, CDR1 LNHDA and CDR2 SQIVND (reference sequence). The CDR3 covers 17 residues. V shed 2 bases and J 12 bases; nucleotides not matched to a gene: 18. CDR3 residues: CASSITVRPGQAFRQFF. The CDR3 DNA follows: TGTGCCAGTAGTATAACTGTGCGCCCGGGACAGGCCTTTCGGCAGTTCTTC.

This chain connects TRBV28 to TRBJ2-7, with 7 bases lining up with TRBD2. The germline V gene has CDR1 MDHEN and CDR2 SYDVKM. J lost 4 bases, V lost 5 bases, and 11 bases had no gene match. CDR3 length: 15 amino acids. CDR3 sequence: CASSTNRLAAYEQYF. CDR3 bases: TGTGCCAGCAGTACCAATCGGCTAGCGGCTTACGAGCAGTACTTC.

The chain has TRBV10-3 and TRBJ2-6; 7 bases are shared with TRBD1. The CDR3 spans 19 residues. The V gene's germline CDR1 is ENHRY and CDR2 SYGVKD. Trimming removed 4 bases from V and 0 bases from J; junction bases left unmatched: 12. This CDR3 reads CAISGRYGTATSGANVLTF. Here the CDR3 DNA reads TGTGCCATCAGTGGGCGGTACGGGACAGCAACCTCTGGGGCCAACGTCCTGACTTTC.

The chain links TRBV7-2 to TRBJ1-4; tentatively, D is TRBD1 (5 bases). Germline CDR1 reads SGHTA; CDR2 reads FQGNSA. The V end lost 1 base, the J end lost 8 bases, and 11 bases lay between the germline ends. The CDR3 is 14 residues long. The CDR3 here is CASSLGRQSEKLFF. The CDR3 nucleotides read TGTGCCAGCAGCTTAGGCAGACAGAGCGAAAAACTGTTTTTT.

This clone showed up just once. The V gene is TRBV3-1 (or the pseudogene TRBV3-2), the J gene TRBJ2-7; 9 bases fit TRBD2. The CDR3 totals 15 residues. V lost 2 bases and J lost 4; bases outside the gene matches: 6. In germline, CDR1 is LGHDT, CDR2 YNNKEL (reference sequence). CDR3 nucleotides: TGTGCCAGCAGCCAACTAGCGGGATCTGGGTACGAGCAGTACTTC. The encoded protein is CASSQLAGSGYEQYF.

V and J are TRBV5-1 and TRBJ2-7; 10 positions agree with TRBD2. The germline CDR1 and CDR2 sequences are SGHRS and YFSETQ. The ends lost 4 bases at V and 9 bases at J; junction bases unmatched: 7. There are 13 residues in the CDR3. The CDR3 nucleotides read TGCGCCAGCAGCATAGGACTAGCGGAGGGGCAGTACTTC. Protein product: CASSIGLAEGQYF.

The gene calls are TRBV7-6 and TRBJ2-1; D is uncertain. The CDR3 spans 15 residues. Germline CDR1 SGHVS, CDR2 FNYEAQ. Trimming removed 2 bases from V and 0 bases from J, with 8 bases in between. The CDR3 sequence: CASSLTSSSYNEQFF. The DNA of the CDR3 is TGTGCCAGCAGCTTAACTTCTAGCTCCTACAATGAGCAGTTCTTC. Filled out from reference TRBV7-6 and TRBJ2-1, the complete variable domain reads GAGVSQSPRYKVTKRGQDVALRCDPISGHVSLYWYRQALGQGPEFLTYFNYEAQQDKSGLPNDRFSAERPEGSISTLTIQRTEQRDSAMYRCASSLTSSSYNEQFFGPGTRLTVL.

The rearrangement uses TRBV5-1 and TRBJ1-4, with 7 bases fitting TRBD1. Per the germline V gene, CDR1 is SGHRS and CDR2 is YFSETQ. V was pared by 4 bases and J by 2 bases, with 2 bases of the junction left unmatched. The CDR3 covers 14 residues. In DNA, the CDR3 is TGCGCCAGCAGCGGAGGGGGCACTAATGAAAAACTGTTTTTT. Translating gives CASSGGGTNEKLFF.

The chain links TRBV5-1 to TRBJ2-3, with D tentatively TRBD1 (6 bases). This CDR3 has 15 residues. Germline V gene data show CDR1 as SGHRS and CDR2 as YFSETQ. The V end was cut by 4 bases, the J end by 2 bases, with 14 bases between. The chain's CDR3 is CASSGGQSFTDTQYF. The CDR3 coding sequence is TGCGCCAGCAGCGGCGGACAGAGCTTCACAGATACGCAGTATTTT.